Listed below are T cell receptor beta chains from one sample, sequenced in a study of blood T cell repertoires in COVID-19. Produced via immunoSEQ multiplex PCR; TCRdb's table is partial and in-frame only. The data contain about 50,000 clones, around 85% of them singletons. The sample taken for sequencing was peripheral blood. All receptors come from a man between 60 and 75 years old with acute or convalescent COVID-19. CDR3s include the opening cysteine and the closing phenylalanine or tryptophan. Fields, in order: J gene, V gene, clone size, D gene, CDR3 protein, CDR3 DNA. D genes are given only for firm matches. Clone size is not always given. Where it is, it says once, few, many or a class for expanded clones.

>TRBJ2-1|TRBV6-5|NA|TRBD1
CASGQVSYNEQFF
TGTGCCAGCGGACAGGTCTCCTACAATGAGCAGTTCTTC
>TRBJ1-2|TRBV24-1|NA|NA
CATSDLQSGYTF
TGTGCCACCAGTGATTTGCAGTCTGGCTACACCTTC
>TRBJ1-5|TRBV5-1|NA|NA
CASSLAGETSQPQHF
TGCGCCAGCAGCTTGGCAGGGGAAACCAGTCAGCCCCAGCATTTT
>TRBJ1-1|TRBV20-1|NA|TRBD1
CSASDTGGRPGTEAFF
TGCAGTGCTAGTGATACAGGGGGGAGACCGGGGACTGAAGCTTTCTTT
>TRBJ2-7|TRBV28|NA|TRBD1
CAAQQGPAYEQYF
TGTGCCGCCCAACAGGGGCCAGCCTACGAGCAGTACTTC
>TRBJ1-4|TRBV28|NA|NA
CASSNPGQDEKLFF
TGTGCCAGCAGTAACCCGGGACAAGATGAAAAACTGTTTTTT
>TRBJ2-7|TRBV28|NA|TRBD2
CASSPGTSGSHEQYF
TGTGCCAGCAGTCCCGGGACTAGCGGGAGCCACGAGCAGTACTTC
>TRBJ1-6|TRBV7-3|NA|NA
CASSLMGGAGSPLHF
TGTGCCAGCAGCTTAATGGGGGGGGCTGGTTCACCCCTCCACTTT
>TRBJ1-5|TRBV2|once|TRBD1
CASRDDRGYQPQHF
TGTGCCAGCAGAGATGACAGGGGGTATCAGCCCCAGCATTTT
>TRBJ2-3|TRBV7-3|NA|TRBD2
CASRQAGALTDTQYF
TGTGCCAGCAGACAAGCGGGAGCCCTCACAGATACGCAGTATTTT
>TRBJ2-1|TRBV30|NA|TRBD2
CAWSGPGLAGGPSSYNEQFF
TGTGCCTGGAGTGGCCCCGGGCTAGCGGGAGGGCCCAGCTCCTACAATGAGCAGTTCTTC
>TRBJ1-5|TRBV2|NA|TRBD1
CASSEGEGGFNQPQHF
TGTGCCAGCAGTGAAGGGGAAGGGGGCTTCAATCAGCCCCAGCATTTT
>TRBJ2-2|TRBV7-3|NA|TRBD2
CASSLLAGGPWTGELFF
TGTGCCAGCAGCTTACTAGCGGGAGGGCCATGGACCGGGGAGCTGTTTTTT
>TRBJ1-1|TRBV6-4|NA|NA
CASSVDRNTEAFF
TGTGCCAGCAGTGTAGACAGGAACACTGAAGCTTTCTTT
>TRBJ2-3|TRBV11-2|few|NA
CASSLGPGLSRSTDTQYF
TGTGCCAGCAGCTTAGGCCCTGGACTTAGTAGAAGCACAGATACGCAGTATTTT
>TRBJ2-1|TRBV24-1|NA|TRBD2
CATSDGLAGRNEQFF
TGTGCCACCAGTGACGGACTAGCGGGGCGGAATGAGCAGTTCTTC
>TRBJ1-6|TRBV28|few|NA
CASSLLTGGRNSPLHF
TGTGCCAGCAGTTTATTGACAGGTGGCCGGAATTCACCCCTCCACTTT
>TRBJ2-6|TRBV7-3|NA|NA
CASSVSAGAGANVLTF
TGTGCCAGCAGCGTCTCCGCAGGGGCTGGGGCCAACGTCCTGACTTTC
>TRBJ1-1|TRBV9|NA|NA
CASSVHGGMNTEAFF
TGTGCCAGCAGCGTACATGGGGGCATGAACACTGAAGCTTTCTTT
>TRBJ1-4|TRBV10-3|NA|TRBD1
CAISAQGHATNEKLFF
TGTGCCATCAGCGCACAGGGGCATGCAACTAATGAAAAACTGTTTTTT
>TRBJ2-2|TRBV13|NA|NA
CASSPRPSNTGELFF
TGTGCCAGCAGCCCTAGACCCTCGAACACCGGGGAGCTGTTTTTT
>TRBJ2-1|TRBV29-1|NA|NA
CSVEEGSSYNEQFF
TGCAGCGTTGAAGAGGGGAGCTCCTACAATGAGCAGTTCTTC
>TRBJ2-1|TRBV7-3|NA|TRBD1
CASSLQPGQGAKFF
TGTGCCAGCAGCCTGCAACCGGGACAGGGGGCAAAGTTCTTC
>TRBJ2-7|TRBV10-3|NA|NA
CAISQQDQDEQYF
TGTGCCATCAGCCAACAGGACCAGGACGAGCAGTACTTC
>TRBJ1-1|TRBV7-9|NA|TRBD1
CASSSQGGYTEAFF
TGTGCCAGCAGCTCACAGGGGGGTTACACTGAAGCTTTCTTT
>TRBJ1-1|TRBV15|NA|NA
CATSREQGRAFF
TGTGCCACCAGCAGGGAACAGGGACGAGCTTTCTTT
>TRBJ1-4|TRBV7-8|NA|NA
CASSQVSDSGRGKLFF
TGTGCCAGCAGCCAGGTTTCGGACAGTGGTAGGGGAAAACTGTTTTTT
>TRBJ1-2|TRBV10-2|NA|NA
CASSDPGGYLDTF
TGCGCCAGCAGTGACCCCGGGGGGTATCTGGACACCTTC
>TRBJ2-7|TRBV15|NA|TRBD2
CATSQRGNYEQYF
TGTGCCACCAGCCAGCGGGGTAATTACGAGCAGTACTTC
>TRBJ1-3|TRBV4-1|NA|NA
CASSHPGRTTGNTIYF
TGCGCCAGCAGCCACCCGGGACGGACTACTGGAAACACCATATATTTT
>TRBJ1-2|TRBV28|NA|NA
CASRGSGAHYGYTF
TGTGCCAGCCGAGGGTCAGGGGCTCACTATGGCTACACCTTC
>TRBJ2-3|TRBV5-1|NA|NA
CASSWGKRSSRADTQYF
TGCGCCAGCAGCTGGGGAAAGCGGAGCTCGCGGGCAGATACGCAGTATTTT
>TRBJ2-5|TRBV6-5|NA|NA
CASSYPGHPGDQYF
TGTGCCAGCAGTTACCCGGGACACCCAGGGGACCAGTACTTC
>TRBJ2-3|TRBV9|NA|TRBD2
CASSRGAGASTDTQYF
TGTGCCAGCAGCAGAGGAGCGGGGGCTAGCACAGATACGCAGTATTTT
>TRBJ2-5|TRBV27|NA|NA
CASSSTAPQETQYF
TGTGCCAGCAGTTCGACAGCCCCCCAAGAGACCCAGTACTTC
>TRBJ2-5|TRBV9|NA|TRBD2
CASSVGGLAGVETQYF
TGTGCCAGCAGCGTAGGAGGACTAGCGGGAGTAGAGACCCAGTACTTC
>TRBJ2-4|TRBV28|NA|NA
CASSLYPWGDVDRYF
TGTGCCAGCAGTTTATACCCGTGGGGGGACGTAGACCGGTACTTC
>TRBJ2-7|TRBV27|few|TRBD1
CASRTGAGEQYF
TGTGCCAGCAGGACAGGGGCGGGGGAGCAGTACTTC
>TRBJ1-1|TRBV5-5|NA|NA
CASSFSGTLNTEAFF
TGTGCCAGCAGCTTTTCAGGAACCTTGAACACTGAAGCTTTCTTT
>TRBJ1-1|TRBV7-2|NA|NA
CASSLEGQETEAFF
TGTGCCAGCAGCTTAGAGGGGCAGGAGACTGAAGCTTTCTTT
>TRBJ1-5|TRBV6-5|NA|NA
CASAPGRSNQPQHF
TGTGCCAGCGCCCCGGGTCGGAGCAATCAGCCCCAGCATTTT
>TRBJ2-3|TRBV15|NA|TRBD2
CATRLAYLSTDTQYF
TGTGCCACCAGACTAGCGTACCTTAGCACAGATACGCAGTATTTT
>TRBJ2-1|TRBV5-1|NA|NA
CASSLEGLSNEQFF
TGCGCCAGCAGCTTGGAGGGACTGAGTAATGAGCAGTTCTTC
>TRBJ2-5|TRBV30|NA|TRBD1
CAWSGGQGGRETQYF
TGTGCCTGGAGTGGGGGACAGGGAGGTCGGGAGACCCAGTACTTC
>TRBJ1-2|TRBV5-1|NA|TRBD1
CASSWGTGNYGYTF
TGCGCCAGCAGCTGGGGGACAGGCAACTATGGCTACACCTTC
>TRBJ1-6|TRBV7-8|NA|NA
CASSRGSNPLHF
TGTGCCAGCAGCCGAGGTAGTAATCCCCTCCACTTT
>TRBJ1-5|TRBV5-1|NA|TRBD1
CASSRGQGANQPQHF
TGCGCCAGCAGCCGGGGACAGGGGGCGAATCAGCCCCAGCATTTT
>TRBJ1-3|TRBV30|NA|NA
CAWSVQVPGIAGNTIYF
TGTGCCTGGAGTGTACAGGTCCCAGGGATAGCTGGAAACACCATATATTTT